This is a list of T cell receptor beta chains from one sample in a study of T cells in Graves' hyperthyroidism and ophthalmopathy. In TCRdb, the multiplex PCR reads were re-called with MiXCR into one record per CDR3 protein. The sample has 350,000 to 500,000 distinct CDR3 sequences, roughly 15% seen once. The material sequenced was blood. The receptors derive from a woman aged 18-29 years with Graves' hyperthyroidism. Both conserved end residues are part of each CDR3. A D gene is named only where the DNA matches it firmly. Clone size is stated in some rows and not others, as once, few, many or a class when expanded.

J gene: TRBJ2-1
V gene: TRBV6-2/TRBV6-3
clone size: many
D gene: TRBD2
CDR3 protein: CASSYNRLAGNYNEQFF
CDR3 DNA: TGTGCCAGCAGTTACAATCGACTAGCAGGAAACTACAATGAGCAGTTCTTC

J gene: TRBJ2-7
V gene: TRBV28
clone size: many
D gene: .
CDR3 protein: CASSSNQGFYEQYF
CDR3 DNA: TGTGCCAGCAGTTCCAACCAGGGTTTCTACGAGCAGTACTTC

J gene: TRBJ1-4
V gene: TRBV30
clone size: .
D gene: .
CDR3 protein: CAWSDVEKLFF
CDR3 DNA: TGTGCCTGGAGTGACGTTGAAAAACTGTTTTTT

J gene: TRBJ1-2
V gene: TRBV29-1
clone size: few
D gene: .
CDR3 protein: CSVERGMNGHTF
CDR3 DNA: TGCAGCGTTGAACGCGGGATGAATGGGCACACCTTC

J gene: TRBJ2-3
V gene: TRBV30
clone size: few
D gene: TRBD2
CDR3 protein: CAWQLAGLLGTDTQYF
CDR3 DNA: TGTGCCTGGCAGCTAGCGGGATTGTTGGGCACAGATACGCAGTATTTT

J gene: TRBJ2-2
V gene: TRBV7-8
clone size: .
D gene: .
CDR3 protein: CASSRWWGVSSRENTGELFF
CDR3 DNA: TGTGCCAGCAGCCGGTGGTGGGGCGTCTCCTCGCGGGAGAACACCGGGGAGCTGTTTTTT

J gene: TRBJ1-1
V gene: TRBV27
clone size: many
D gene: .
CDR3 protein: CASSLHPQNTEAFF
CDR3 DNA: TGTGCCAGCAGTTTACATCCACAGAACACTGAAGCTTTCTTT

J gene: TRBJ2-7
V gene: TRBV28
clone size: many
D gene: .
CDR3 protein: CASMGPTGIGDEQYF
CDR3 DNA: TGTGCCAGCATGGGTCCGACAGGAATAGGGGACGAGCAGTACTTC

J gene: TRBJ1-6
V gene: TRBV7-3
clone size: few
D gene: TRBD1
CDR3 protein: CASSMTGPNSPLHF
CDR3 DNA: TGTGCCAGCAGCATGACAGGGCCCAATTCACCCCTCCACTTT

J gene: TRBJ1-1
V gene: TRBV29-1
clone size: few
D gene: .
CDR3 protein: CSVGGVGLLEAFF
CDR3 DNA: TGCAGCGTTGGAGGCGTCGGCCTTCTTGAAGCTTTCTTT

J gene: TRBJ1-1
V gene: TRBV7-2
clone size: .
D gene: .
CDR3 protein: CATGAVEGVTEAFF
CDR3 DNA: TGTGCCACAGGGGCGGTCGAAGGGGTCACTGAAGCTTTCTTT

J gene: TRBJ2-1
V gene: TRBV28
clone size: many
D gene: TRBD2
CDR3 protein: CASRLTSDYNEQFF
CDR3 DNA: TGTGCCAGCAGATTAACTAGCGACTACAATGAGCAGTTCTTC

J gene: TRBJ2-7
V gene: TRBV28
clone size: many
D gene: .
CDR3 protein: CASSFPLGGAHSYEQYF
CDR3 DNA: TGTGCCAGCAGTTTCCCTCTCGGTGGGGCCCACTCCTACGAGCAGTACTTC

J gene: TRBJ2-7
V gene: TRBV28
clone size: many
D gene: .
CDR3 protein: CASSFSADSYEQYF
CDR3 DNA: TGTGCCAGCAGTTTCTCAGCGGACTCCTACGAGCAGTACTTC

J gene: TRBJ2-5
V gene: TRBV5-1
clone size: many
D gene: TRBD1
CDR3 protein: CASSLGDRLRETQYF
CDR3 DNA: TGCGCCAGCAGCTTGGGGGACAGGCTAAGGGAGACCCAGTACTTC

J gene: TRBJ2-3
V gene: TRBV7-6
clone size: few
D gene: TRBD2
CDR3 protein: CASSLGRSSGGHTDTRYF
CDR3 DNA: TGTGCCAGCAGCTTAGGACGTTCTAGCGGGGGACACACAGATACGCGGTATTTT